This TCR delta chain emerged from a study of Vδ1+ human thymocytes. RNA was extracted from the cells and then reverse transcribed. Pooled V-gene forward primers with one constant-region reverse primer generated the CDR3 amplicons by multiplex PCR. TCRdb re-analyzed the multiplex PCR reads via CATT. Of approximately 25,000 delta-chain clones in the sample, 29% were seen once. Study findings and constraints: Thymic delta-chain repertoires held roughly 20% Vdelta2 sequences and few Vdelta3, despite high sort purity. In the thymus, TRG and TRD repertoires looked highly polyclonal with Gaussian CDR3 lengths.

This clone appeared a few times. The antigen is undetermined. With 3 bases removed from V and 6 bases from J, the gap between germline ends came to 47 bases. Germline-derived CDR1 and CDR2 are TSWWSYY and QGS. This CDR3 has 25 amino acids. The sequenced sample consisted of Vdelta1+ gamma-delta thymocytes from the thymus. As for subset: FACS-sorted CD3+ TCRalphabeta- TCRVdelta1+ TCRVdelta2- thymocytes. The chain combines TRDV1 with TRDJ1; weak D call: TRDD3 (8 bases). The TCR sequence derives from a boy under two years old who had congenital heart surgery. In DNA form, the CDR3 reads TGTGCTCTTGGGGAGGACATTCCTACCCTTCCGAAGTACTGGGGGGGCCCTCAAGCCGCGTATAAACTCATCTTT. It encodes CALGEDIPTLPKYWGGPQAAYKLIF.